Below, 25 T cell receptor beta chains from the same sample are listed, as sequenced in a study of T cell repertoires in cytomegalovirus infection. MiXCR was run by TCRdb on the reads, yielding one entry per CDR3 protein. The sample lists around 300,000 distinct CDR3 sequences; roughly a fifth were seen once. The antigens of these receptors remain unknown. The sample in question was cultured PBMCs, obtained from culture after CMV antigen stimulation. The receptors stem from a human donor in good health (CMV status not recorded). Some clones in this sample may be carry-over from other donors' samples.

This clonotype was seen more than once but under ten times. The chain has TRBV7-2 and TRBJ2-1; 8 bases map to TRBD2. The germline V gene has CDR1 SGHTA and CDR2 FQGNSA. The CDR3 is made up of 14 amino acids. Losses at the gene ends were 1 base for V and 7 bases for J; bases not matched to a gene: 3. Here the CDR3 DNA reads TGTGCCAGCAGCTTAGGGGCTAGCGGGAATGAGCAGTTCTTC. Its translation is CASSLGASGNEQFF.

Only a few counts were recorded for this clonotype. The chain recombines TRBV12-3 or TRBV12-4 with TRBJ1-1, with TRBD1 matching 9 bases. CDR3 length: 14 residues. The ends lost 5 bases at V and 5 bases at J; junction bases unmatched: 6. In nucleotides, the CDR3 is TGTGCCAGCAGTCGACAGGGGGGTAGTACTGAAGCTTTCTTT. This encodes CASSRQGGSTEAFF.

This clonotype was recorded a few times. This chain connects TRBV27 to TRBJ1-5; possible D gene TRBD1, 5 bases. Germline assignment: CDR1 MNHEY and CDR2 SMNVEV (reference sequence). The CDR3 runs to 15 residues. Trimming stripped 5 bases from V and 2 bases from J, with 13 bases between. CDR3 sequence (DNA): TGTGCCAGCAGTCTTCAGGGTTTTGGCAATCAGCCCCAGCATTTT. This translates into CASSLQGFGNQPQHF.

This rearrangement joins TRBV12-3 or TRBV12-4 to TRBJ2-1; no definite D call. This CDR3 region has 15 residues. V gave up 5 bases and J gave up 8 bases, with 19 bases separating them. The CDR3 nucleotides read TGTGCCAGCAGTATCCTCAGAGCCGGCCCCCATGAGCAGTTCTTC. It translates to CASSILRAGPHEQFF.

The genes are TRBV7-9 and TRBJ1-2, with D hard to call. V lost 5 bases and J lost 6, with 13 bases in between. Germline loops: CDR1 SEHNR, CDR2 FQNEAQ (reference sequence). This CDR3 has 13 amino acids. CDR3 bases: TGTGCCAGCAGCCCTCTAGGGAGAGATGGCTACACCTTC. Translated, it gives CASSPLGRDGYTF. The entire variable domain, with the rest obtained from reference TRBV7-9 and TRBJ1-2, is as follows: DTGVSQNPRHKITKRGQNVTFRCDPISEHNRLYWYRQTLGQGPEFLTYFQNEAQLEKSRLLSDRFSAERPKGSFSTLEIQRTEQGDSAMYLCASSPLGRDGYTFGSGTRLTVV.

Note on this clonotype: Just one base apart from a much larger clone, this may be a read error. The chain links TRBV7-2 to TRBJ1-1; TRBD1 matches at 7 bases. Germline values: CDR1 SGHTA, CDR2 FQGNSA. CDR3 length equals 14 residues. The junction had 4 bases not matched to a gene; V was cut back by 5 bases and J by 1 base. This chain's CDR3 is CASSPYRGNTEAFF. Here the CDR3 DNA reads TGTGCCAGCAGCCCGTACAGGGGGAACACTGAAGCTTTCTTT. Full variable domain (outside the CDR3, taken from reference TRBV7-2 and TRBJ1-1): GAGVSQSPSNKVTEKGKDVELRCDPISGHTALYWYRQSLGQGLEFLIYFQGNSAPDKSGLPSDRFSAERTGGSVSTLTIQRTQQEDSAVYLCASSPYRGNTEAFFGQGTRLTVV.

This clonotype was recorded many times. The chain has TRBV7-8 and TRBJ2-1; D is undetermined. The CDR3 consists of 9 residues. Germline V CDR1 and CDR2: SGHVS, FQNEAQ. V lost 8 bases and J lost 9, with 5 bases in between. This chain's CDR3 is CASPVEQFF. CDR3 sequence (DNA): TGTGCCAGCCCGGTTGAGCAGTTCTTC.

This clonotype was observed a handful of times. This chain's CDR3 is CAAQQGSEAFF. Here the CDR3 DNA reads TGTGCCGCCCAACAGGGCAGTGAAGCTTTCTTT. The V gene is TRBV30, the J gene TRBJ1-1, with a weak D call TRBD1 (6 bases). Trimming removed 8 bases at V and 7 bases at J, with 14 bases between. This CDR3 spans 11 amino acids. Germline V gives CDR1 GTSNPN, CDR2 SVGIG (reference sequence).

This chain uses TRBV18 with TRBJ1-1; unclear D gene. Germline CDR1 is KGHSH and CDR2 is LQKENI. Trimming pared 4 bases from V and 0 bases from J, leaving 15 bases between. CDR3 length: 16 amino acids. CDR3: CASSLSFETLNTEAFF. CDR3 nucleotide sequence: TGTGCCAGCTCACTAAGCTTTGAGACCTTGAACACTGAAGCTTTCTTT.

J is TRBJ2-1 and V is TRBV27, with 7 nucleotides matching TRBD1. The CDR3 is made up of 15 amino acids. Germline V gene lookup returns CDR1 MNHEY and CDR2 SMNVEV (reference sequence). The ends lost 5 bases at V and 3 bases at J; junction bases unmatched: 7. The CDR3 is CASSPRAGGYNEQFF. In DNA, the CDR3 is TGTGCCAGCAGTCCACGGGCAGGGGGCTACAATGAGCAGTTCTTC.

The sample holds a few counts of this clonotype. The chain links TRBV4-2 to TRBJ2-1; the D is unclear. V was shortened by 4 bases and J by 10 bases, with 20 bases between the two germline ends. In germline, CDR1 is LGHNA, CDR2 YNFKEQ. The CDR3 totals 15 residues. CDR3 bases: TGTGCCAGCAGCCGCCTCGAGCACCAGTTTGAGGAGCAGTTCTTC. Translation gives CASSRLEHQFEEQFF.

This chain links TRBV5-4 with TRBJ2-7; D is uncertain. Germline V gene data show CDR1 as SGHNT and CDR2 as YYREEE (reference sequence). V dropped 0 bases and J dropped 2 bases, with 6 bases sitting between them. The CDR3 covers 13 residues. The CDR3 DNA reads TGTGCCAGCAGCTTGGGACACCCCTACGAGCAGTACTTC. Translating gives CASSLGHPYEQYF.

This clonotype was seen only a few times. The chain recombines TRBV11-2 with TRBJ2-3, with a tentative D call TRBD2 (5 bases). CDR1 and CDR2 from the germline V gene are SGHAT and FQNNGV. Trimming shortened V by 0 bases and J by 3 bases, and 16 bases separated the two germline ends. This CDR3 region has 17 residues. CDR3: CASSLEWTAIWTDTQYF. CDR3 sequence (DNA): TGTGCCAGCAGCTTAGAGTGGACTGCGATTTGGACAGATACGCAGTATTTT.

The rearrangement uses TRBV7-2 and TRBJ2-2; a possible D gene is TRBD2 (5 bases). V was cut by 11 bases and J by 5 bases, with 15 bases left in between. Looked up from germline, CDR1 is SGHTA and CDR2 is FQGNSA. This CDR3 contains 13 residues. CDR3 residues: CASTLGETGELFF. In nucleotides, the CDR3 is TGTGCCTCCACCCTGGGAGAGACCGGGGAGCTGTTTTTT.

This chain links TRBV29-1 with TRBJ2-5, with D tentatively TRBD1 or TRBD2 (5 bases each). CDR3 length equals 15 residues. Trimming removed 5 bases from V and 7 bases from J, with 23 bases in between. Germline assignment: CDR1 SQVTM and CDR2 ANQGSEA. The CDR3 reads CSVPRFGRELGTQYF. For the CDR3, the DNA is TGCAGCGTTCCCAGGTTTGGCAGGGAGCTTGGGACCCAGTACTTC.

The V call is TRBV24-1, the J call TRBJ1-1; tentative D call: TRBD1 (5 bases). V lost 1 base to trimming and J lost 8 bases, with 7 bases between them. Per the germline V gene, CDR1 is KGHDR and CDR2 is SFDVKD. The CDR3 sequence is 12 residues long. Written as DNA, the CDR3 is TGTGCCACCAGTGATTTACGGGGGGAAGCTTTCTTT. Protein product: CATSDLRGEAFF.

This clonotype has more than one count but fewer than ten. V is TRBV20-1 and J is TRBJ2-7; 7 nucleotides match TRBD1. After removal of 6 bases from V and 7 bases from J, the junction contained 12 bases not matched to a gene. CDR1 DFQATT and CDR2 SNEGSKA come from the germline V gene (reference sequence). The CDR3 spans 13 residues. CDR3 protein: CSASPPGQWEQYF. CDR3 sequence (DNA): TGCAGTGCCTCACCCCCGGGACAGTGGGAGCAGTACTTC.

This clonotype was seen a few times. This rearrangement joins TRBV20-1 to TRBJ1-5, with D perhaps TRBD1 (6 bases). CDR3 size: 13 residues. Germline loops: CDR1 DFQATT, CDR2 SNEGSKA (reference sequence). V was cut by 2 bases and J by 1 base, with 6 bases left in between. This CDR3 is CSARQGSNQPQHF. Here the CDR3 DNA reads TGCAGTGCTAGACAGGGGAGCAATCAGCCCCAGCATTTT.

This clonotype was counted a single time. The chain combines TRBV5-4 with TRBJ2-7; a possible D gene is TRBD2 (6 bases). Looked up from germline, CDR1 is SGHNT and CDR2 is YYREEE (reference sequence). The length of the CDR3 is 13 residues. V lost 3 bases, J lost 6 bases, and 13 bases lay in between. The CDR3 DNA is TGTGCCAGCAGCTCGGGAGTCGATAGCGAGCAGTACTTC. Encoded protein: CASSSGVDSEQYF.

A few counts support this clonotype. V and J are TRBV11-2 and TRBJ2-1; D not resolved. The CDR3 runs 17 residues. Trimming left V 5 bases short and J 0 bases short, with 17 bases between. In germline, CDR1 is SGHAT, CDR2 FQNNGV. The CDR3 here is CASSPSLGPFSYNEQFF. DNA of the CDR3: TGTGCCAGCAGCCCCTCGTTAGGACCCTTCTCCTACAATGAGCAGTTCTTC.

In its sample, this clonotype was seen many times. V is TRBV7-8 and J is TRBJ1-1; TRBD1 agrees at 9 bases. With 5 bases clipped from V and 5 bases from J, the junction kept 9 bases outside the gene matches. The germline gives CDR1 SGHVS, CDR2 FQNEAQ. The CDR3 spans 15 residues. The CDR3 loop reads CASSAERGQGTEAFF. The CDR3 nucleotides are TGTGCCAGCAGCGCGGAACGAGGACAGGGGACTGAAGCTTTCTTT.

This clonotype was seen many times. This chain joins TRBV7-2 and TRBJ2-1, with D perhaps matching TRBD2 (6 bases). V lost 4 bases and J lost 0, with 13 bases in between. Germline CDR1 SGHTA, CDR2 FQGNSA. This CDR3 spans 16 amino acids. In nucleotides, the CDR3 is TGTGCCAGCAGCTCCATAGCGGAAAACTCCTACAATGAGCAGTTCTTC. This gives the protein CASSSIAENSYNEQFF.

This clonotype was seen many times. The CDR3 bases are TGTGCCAGCAGCATACATAGCCACGAGCAGTACGTC. This sequence encodes CASSIHSHEQYV. J is TRBJ2-7 and V is TRBV7-8; no clear D gene. Deletions cut 5 bases from V and 5 bases from J, with 10 bases between. Germline V CDR1 and CDR2: SGHVS, FQNEAQ. There are 12 residues in the CDR3.

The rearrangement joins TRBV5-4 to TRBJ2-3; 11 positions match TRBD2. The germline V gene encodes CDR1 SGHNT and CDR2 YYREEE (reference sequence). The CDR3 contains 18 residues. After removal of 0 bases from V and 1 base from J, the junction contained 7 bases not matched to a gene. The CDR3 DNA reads TGTGCCAGCAGCTTGGGACTAGCGGGGCTCCAGGGCACAGATACGCAGTATTTT. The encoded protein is CASSLGLAGLQGTDTQYF.

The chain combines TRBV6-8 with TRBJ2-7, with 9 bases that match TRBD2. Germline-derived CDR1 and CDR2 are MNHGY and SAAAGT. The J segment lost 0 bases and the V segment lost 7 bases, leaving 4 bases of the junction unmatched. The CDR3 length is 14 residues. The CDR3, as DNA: TGTGCCAGCAAGCCGGGACTAGCCTCCTACGAGCAGTACTTC. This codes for CASKPGLASYEQYF.